Below, 21 T cell receptor beta chains from the same sample are listed, as sequenced in a study of T cells in women clearing cervical HPV infection (dated by TCRdb to the late 2010s). Libraries came from the immunoSEQ multiplex PCR assay. TCRdb limited this immuneACCESS table to in-frame rearrangements with V and J called. A share of clones is missing; checked studies link under half to unresolved V genes, and the rest is unexplained. For this sample, the table gives about 26,000 clones. The top ten clones comprise 11% of the sample. Sequenced material: blood buffy coat. The receptors shown here come from a woman between 18 and 70 years old with a cervical HPV16 infection that either progressed to CIN3+ or cleared (not recorded which).

Notes on this clone: The read ends 3 residues before the CDR3 terminus; that terminus is restored from the germline J gene. The chain recombines TRBV18 with TRBJ2-2; no reliable D call. From germline, CDR1 is KGHSH and CDR2 LQKENI. This CDR3 has 15 amino acids. Trimming removed 1 base at V and 4 bases at J, with 10 bases between. The CDR3 region is CASSPRGPLTGELFF. The sequenced CDR3 bases are TGTGCCAGCTCACCACGCGGTCCCCTCACCGGGGAG.

On this clone itself: Coverage ceases 3 residues before the CDR3 finishes, and the germline J gene fills in the end. V gene TRBV29-1 combines with J gene TRBJ1-1; D might be TRBD1 (6 bases). CDR1 SQVTM and CDR2 ANQGSEA come from the germline V gene. This CDR3 is 14 amino acids long. Trimming cost V 4 bases and J 0 bases, with 12 bases left between them. CDR3 DNA (partial): TGCAGCGTTGTCCCCAAGGGGGTGAACACTGAA. Its translation is CSVVPKGVNTE. The full CDR3 protein reads CSVVPKGVNTEAFF.

CDR3 bases read: TGCAGCGTTGAAGGCTTCGGGACAGATTCCTATGGC. This gives the protein CSVEGFGTDSYG. The whole CDR3 sequence reads CSVEGFGTDSYGYTF. This chain uses TRBV29-1 with TRBJ1-2; 7 nucleotides line up with TRBD1. The CDR3 end falls 3 residues outside the read, so it is completed with the germline J gene. Germline-derived CDR1 and CDR2 are SQVTM and ANQGSEA. The V segment lost 1 base and the J segment 4 bases; nucleotides outside the gene matches: 9. The length of the CDR3 is 15 residues.

Turning to this clone: The read ends 3 residues before the CDR3 terminus; that terminus is restored from the germline J gene. The J gene is TRBJ2-2, the V gene TRBV19, with 7 bases lining up with TRBD1. The CDR3 consists of 17 residues. The V segment lost 1 base and the J segment 3 bases; nucleotides outside the gene matches: 8. CDR1 and CDR2 from the germline V gene are LNHDA and SQIVND (reference sequence). CDR3 sequence: CASSIVTGARHTGELFF. Partial CDR3 DNA: TGTGCCAGTAGTATAGTCACAGGGGCTAGGCACACCGGGGAG.

For this clone: The CDR3 extends 3 residues past the end of the read, so its final part is completed from the germline J gene. The chain has TRBV18 and TRBJ1-2; possible D gene TRBD1, 6 bases. This CDR3 is 16 amino acids long. The V gene's germline CDR1 is KGHSH and CDR2 LQKENI. CDR3 DNA (partial): TGTGCCAGCTCACCACCCAGGGGCTTGGGGTACAATGAC. The encoded protein is CASSPPRGLGYND. The entire CDR3 protein reads CASSPPRGLGYNDYTF.

As regards this clone: The read ends 3 residues before the CDR3 terminus; that terminus is restored from the germline J gene. V is TRBV19 and J is TRBJ2-2, with 13 bases matching TRBD2. Unmatched junction bases numbered 7, after V lost 8 bases and J lost 7 bases. The CDR3 spans 15 residues. Germline lookup yields CDR1 LNHDA and CDR2 SQIVND (reference sequence). The CDR3 reads CASQGGLAGIGELFF. The sequenced CDR3 bases are TGTGCCAGTCAGGGGGGACTAGCGGGGATCGGGGAG.

As regards this clone: The read terminates 3 residues ahead of where the CDR3 ends, so the germline J gene completes it. This chain uses TRBV18 with TRBJ2-7; 13 positions match TRBD2. Germline lookup yields CDR1 KGHSH and CDR2 LQKENI. The CDR3 extends over 15 amino acids. V dropped 5 bases and J dropped 6; count of bases not matched to a gene: 7. The sequenced part of the CDR3 DNA is TGTGCCAGCTCAGAAACTAGCGGGGGGGCTCTCGAG. The encoded protein is CASSETSGGALE. The CDR3, in full, reads CASSETSGGALEQYF.

Concerning this clone itself: The DNA ends 3 residues before the CDR3 does, and the rest of the CDR3 is filled in from the germline J gene. Other DNA sequences within the sample encode an identical CDR3. V and J are TRBV6-1 and TRBJ1-3; D may be TRBD1 (5 bases). This CDR3 contains 15 residues. Trimming removed 1 base from V and 0 bases from J, with 7 bases in between. Germline V gives CDR1 MNHNS, CDR2 SASEGT. The DNA read from the CDR3 is TGTGCCAGCAGTGAAGAGGGACTCTCTGGAAACACC. It codes for CASSEEGLSGNT. The CDR3, in full, reads CASSEEGLSGNTIYF.

As to this clone: An end of the junction does not agree with germline; a read error may underlie this. The read terminates 3 residues before the CDR3 end, so the remaining end is supplied by the germline J gene. Other DNA sequences from this sample encode an identical CDR3 as well. The chain combines TRBV2 with TRBJ1-3, with D maybe TRBD1 (5 bases). The V gene's germline CDR1 is SNHLY and CDR2 FYNNEI. The CDR3 has 14 residues. CDR3 DNA (partial): TGTGCCAGCAGTGTAAGGGGCTCTGGAAACACT. Translation gives CASSVRGSGNT. The complete CDR3 sequence is CASSVRGSGNTIYF.

Concerning this clone: The sequence runs out 3 residues before the end of the CDR3; the remainder is reconstructed from the germline J gene. This chain uses TRBV28 with TRBJ2-7; TRBD2 might be the D (5 bases). The CDR3 runs 12 residues. Trimming stripped 10 bases from V and 2 bases from J, with 12 bases between. Germline-derived CDR1 and CDR2 are MDHEN and SYDVKM. The chain's CDR3 is CATEAGTYEQYF. Incomplete CDR3 DNA: TGTGCCACGGAGGCAGGTACCTACGAG.

A remark on this clone: The read gets to within 3 residues of the CDR3 end, and the germline J gene fills in the rest. The V call is TRBV2, the J call TRBJ2-3; D uncertain. Germline values: CDR1 SNHLY, CDR2 FYNNEI. The CDR3 sequence is 15 residues long. The CDR3 loop reads CASSGSRLSNQPQYF. The CDR3 DNA, read in part, is TGTGCCAGCAGTGGGTCCAGGCTCAGTAATCAGCCG. Variable domain in full (rest from reference TRBV2 and TRBJ2-3): EPEVTQTPSHQVTQMGQEVILRCVPISNHLYFYWYRQILGQKVEFLVSFYNNEISEKSEIFDDQFSVERPDGSNFTLKIRSTKLEDSAMYFCASSGSRLSNQPQYFGPGTRLTVL.

Notes on this clone: The CDR3 end lies 3 residues beyond the end of the read and is filled in from the germline J gene. The chain is built from TRBV20-1 and TRBJ1-1; TRBD1 matches at 8 bases. The CDR3 is 12 residues long. CDR1 is DFQATT, CDR2 SNEGSKA, per germline (reference sequence). V lost 6 bases and J lost 6; bases outside the gene matches: 6. CDR3 region: CSARTGKAEAFF. Partial CDR3 DNA: TGCAGTGCGCGGACAGGGAAGGCTGAA.

Concerning this clone: The read falls 3 residues short of the CDR3 end, and the missing part is taken from the germline J gene. The chain has TRBV6-1 and TRBJ2-7, with a possible D match to TRBD1 (6 bases). The CDR3 contains 12 residues. The germline V gene has CDR1 MNHNS and CDR2 SASEGT. The V end lost 4 bases, the J end lost 6 bases, and 10 bases lay between the germline ends. CDR3 DNA (partial): TGTGCCAGCAGTGGGACAGTCGGCGAG. It is translated as CASSGTVGE. The complete CDR3 sequence is CASSGTVGEQYF.

About this clone: One junction end does not reproduce the germline sequence, and a read error may be involved. The CDR3 extends 3 residues past the end of the read, so its final part is completed from the germline J gene. J is TRBJ2-3 and V is TRBV19; tentatively, D is TRBD1 (5 bases). The CDR3 has 13 residues. Germline values: CDR1 LNHDA, CDR2 SQIVND (reference sequence). The CDR3 sequence: CASSLDSEETQYF. The CDR3 bases that were read are TGTGCCAGTAGTTTAGACAGTGAAGAGACG.

A remark on this clone: The read terminates 3 residues ahead of where the CDR3 ends, so the germline J gene completes it. V usage is TRBV20-1 and J usage is TRBJ2-3; 11 positions agree with TRBD2. Germline CDR1 and CDR2: DFQATT and SNEGSKA (reference sequence). This CDR3 is built from 14 residues. J was trimmed by 5 bases and V by 6 bases; bases with no gene match: 7. The CDR3 loop is CSAPLAGGVDTQYF. Incomplete CDR3 DNA: TGCAGTGCGCCGCTAGCGGGGGGTGTAGATACG.

A note on this clone: Read data end 3 residues before the CDR3 end; the end is taken from the germline J gene. This sequence joins TRBV7-3 and TRBJ1-2, with D maybe TRBD1 (5 bases). CDR3 size: 13 residues. The V end was cut by 5 bases, the J end by 4 bases, with 11 bases between. CDR1 SGHTA and CDR2 FQGTGA come from the germline V gene. The sequenced CDR3 bases are TGTGCCAGCAGCCAAGGGACTGGCTATGGC. Protein: CASSQGTGYG. The entire CDR3 protein is CASSQGTGYGYTF.

Of note for this clone: The sequenced fragment ends 3 residues before the CDR3 boundary, so the rest is inferred from the germline J gene. The chain combines TRBV7-9 with TRBJ1-2; D perhaps matches TRBD1 (5 bases). Germline loops: CDR1 SEHNR, CDR2 FQNEAQ (reference sequence). The CDR3 is 14 residues long. V gave up 7 bases and J gave up 4 bases, with 16 bases separating them. The CDR3 region is CASTPMAGPYGYTF. The CDR3 DNA, read in part, is TGTGCCAGCACCCCGATGGCGGGGCCCTATGGC.

As for this clone: The CDR3 is cut off 3 residues early in the read; its end comes from the germline J gene. V and J are TRBV18 and TRBJ2-5, with D possibly matching TRBD1 (5 bases). The CDR3 has 16 amino acids. V lost 1 base to trimming and J lost 1 base, with 13 bases between them. Per the germline V gene, CDR1 is KGHSH and CDR2 is LQKENI. Partial CDR3 DNA: TGTGCCAGCTCACCACAATCTCCAGGGCCCCAAGAGACC. Its translation: CASSPQSPGPQET. The CDR3 as a whole reads CASSPQSPGPQETQYF.

Worth noting for this clone: The observed sequence ends 3 residues before the CDR3 terminus, with the missing tail filled in from the germline J gene. The rearrangement uses TRBV25-1 and TRBJ2-3; D ambiguous. V was shortened by 7 bases and J by 2 bases, with 13 bases between the two germline ends. The CDR3 spans 14 residues. Germline V gene lookup returns CDR1 MGHDK and CDR2 SYGVNS. Incomplete CDR3 DNA: TGTGCCAGCAAAAGAGCATCTTCCACAGATACG. Residues: CASKRASSTDT. The whole CDR3 region reads CASKRASSTDTQYF.

A word on this clone: The read gets to within 3 residues of the CDR3 end, and the germline J gene fills in the rest. The identical CDR3 is also encoded by other nucleotide sequences in the sample. The chain couples TRBV20-1 to TRBJ2-3; D not certain. Per germline, CDR1 DFQATT and CDR2 SNEGSKA (reference sequence). The CDR3 totals 12 residues. The CDR3: CSARGLEETQYF. The sequenced part of the CDR3 DNA is TGCAGTGCTAGAGGACTTGAAGAGACG.

Points on this clone: The observed sequence ends 3 residues before the CDR3 terminus, with the missing tail filled in from the germline J gene. The chain has TRBV19 and TRBJ2-1; 7 bases agree with TRBD2. CDR3 length: 14 residues. The V gene's germline CDR1 is LNHDA and CDR2 SQIVND (reference sequence). Trimming at V came to 6 bases and at J to 3 bases, leaving 5 bases not matched to a gene. The DNA read from the CDR3 is TGTGCCAGTAGCACGGGACTAAACTACAATGAG. Protein: CASSTGLNYNE. The whole CDR3 protein reads CASSTGLNYNEQFF.